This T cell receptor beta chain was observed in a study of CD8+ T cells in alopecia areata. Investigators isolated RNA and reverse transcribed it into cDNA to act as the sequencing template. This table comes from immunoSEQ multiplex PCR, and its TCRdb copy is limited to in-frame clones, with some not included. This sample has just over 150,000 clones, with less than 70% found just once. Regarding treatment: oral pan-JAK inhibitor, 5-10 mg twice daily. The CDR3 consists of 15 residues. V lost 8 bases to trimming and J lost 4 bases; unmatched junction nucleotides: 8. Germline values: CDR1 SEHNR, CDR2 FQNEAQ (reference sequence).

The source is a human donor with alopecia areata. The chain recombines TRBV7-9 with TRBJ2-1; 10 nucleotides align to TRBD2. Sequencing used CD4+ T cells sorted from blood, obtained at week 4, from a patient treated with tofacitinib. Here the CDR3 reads CASLLAGSTYNEQFF. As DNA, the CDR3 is TGTGCCAGCTTACTAGCGGGGAGTACTTACAATGAGCAGTTCTTC.